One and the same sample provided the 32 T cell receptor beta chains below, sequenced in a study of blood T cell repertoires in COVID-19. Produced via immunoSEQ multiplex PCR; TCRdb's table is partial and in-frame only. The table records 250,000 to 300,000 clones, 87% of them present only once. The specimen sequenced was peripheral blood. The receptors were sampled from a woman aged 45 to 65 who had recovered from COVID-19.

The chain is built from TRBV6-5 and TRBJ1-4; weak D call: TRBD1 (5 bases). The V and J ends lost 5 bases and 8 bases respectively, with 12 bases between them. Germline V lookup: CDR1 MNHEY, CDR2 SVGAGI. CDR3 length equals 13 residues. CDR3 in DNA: TGTGCCAGCAGTCGGGGGACTGGGGAAAAACTGTTTTTT. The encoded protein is CASSRGTGEKLFF.

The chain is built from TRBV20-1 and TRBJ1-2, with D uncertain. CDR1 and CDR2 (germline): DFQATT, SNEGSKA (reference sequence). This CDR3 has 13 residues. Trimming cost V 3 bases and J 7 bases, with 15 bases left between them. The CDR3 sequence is CSASRGRRFGYTF. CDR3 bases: TGCAGTGCTAGTAGAGGTCGGAGGTTTGGCTACACCTTC.

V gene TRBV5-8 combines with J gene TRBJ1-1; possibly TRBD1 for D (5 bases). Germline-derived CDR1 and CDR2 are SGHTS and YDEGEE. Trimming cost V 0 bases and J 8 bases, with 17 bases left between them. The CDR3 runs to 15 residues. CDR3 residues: CASSLGVRAEGEAFF. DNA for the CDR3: TGTGCCAGCAGCTTGGGAGTCAGGGCGGAGGGGGAAGCTTTCTTT.

CDR3 nucleotide sequence: TGTGCCAGCAGCCAAACGGCTAGCGGGGGCCACAATGAGCAGTTCTTC. Encoded protein: CASSQTASGGHNEQFF. This chain links TRBV7-3 with TRBJ2-1, with TRBD2 identical over 10 bases. This CDR3 comprises 16 residues. Germline values: CDR1 SGHTA, CDR2 FQGTGA. Losses at the gene ends were 5 bases for V and 5 bases for J; bases not matched to a gene: 9.

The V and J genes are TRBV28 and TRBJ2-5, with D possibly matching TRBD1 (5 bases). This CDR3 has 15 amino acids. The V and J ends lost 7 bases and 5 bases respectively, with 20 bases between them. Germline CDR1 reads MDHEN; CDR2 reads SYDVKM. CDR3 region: CASTFRHEGVETQYF. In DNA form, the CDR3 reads TGTGCCAGCACCTTCAGACATGAAGGGGTGGAGACCCAGTACTTC.

CDR3 residues: CASSPWTDSNEKLFF. The CDR3 DNA is TGTGCCAGCAGCCCATGGACAGATTCTAATGAAAAACTGTTTTTT. This sequence joins TRBV5-6 and TRBJ1-4, with D possibly being TRBD1 (6 bases). Germline-derived CDR1 and CDR2 are SGHDT and YYEEEE. The V and J ends lost 4 bases and 3 bases respectively, with 13 bases between them. The CDR3 consists of 15 residues. The full variable domain, its missing parts supplied by reference TRBV5-6 and TRBJ1-4, is DAGVTQSPTHLIKTRGQQVTLRCSPKSGHDTVSWYQQALGQGPQFIFQYYEEEERQRGNFPDRFSGHQFPNYSSELNVNALLLGDSALYLCASSPWTDSNEKLFFGSGTQLSVL.

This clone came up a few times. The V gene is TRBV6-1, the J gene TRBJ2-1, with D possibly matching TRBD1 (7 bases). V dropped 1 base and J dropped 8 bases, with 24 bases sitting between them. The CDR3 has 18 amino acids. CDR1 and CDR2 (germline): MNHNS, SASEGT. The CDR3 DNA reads TGTGCCAGCAGTGAAGAGGGGCCCGACAGGGAGGTTTTATATGAGCAGTTCTTC. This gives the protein CASSEEGPDREVLYEQFF.

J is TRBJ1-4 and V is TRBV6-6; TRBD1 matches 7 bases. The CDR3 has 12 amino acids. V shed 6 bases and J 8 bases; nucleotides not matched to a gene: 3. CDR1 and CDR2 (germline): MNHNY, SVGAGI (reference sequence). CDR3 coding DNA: TGTGCCAGCAGGCGCAGGGGGGAAAAACTGTTTTTT. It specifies CASRRRGEKLFF.

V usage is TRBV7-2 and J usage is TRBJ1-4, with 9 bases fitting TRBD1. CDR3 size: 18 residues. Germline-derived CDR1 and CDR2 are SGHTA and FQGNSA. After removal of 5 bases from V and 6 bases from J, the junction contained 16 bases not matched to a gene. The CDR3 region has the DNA TGTGCCAGCAGCCCTATCCCCCCTCCTTGGGACAGGGATGAAAAACTGTTTTTT. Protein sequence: CASSPIPPPWDRDEKLFF.

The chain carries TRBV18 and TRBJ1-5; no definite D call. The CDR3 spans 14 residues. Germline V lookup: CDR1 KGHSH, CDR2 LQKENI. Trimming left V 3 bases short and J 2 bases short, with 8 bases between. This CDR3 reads CASSPTGGNQPQHF. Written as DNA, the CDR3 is TGTGCCAGCTCACCTACGGGTGGCAATCAGCCCCAGCATTTT.

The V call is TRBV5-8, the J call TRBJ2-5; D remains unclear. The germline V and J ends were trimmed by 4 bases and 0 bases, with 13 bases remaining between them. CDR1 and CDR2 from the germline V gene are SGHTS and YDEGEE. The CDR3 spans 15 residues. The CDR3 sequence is CASSQPTENQETQYF. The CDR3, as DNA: TGTGCCAGCAGCCAACCCACAGAAAACCAAGAGACCCAGTACTTC.

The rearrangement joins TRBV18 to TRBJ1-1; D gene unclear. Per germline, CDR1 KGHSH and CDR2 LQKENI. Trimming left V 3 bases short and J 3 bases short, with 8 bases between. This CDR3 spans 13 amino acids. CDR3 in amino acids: CASSPMRDTEAFF. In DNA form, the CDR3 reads TGTGCCAGCTCACCGATGAGGGACACTGAAGCTTTCTTT.

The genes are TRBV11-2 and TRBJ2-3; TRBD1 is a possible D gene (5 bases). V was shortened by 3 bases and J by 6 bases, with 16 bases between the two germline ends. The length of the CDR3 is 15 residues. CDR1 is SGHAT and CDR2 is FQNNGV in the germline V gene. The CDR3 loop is CASSFSPTGADTQYF. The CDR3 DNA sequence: TGTGCCAGCAGCTTTAGCCCAACAGGCGCGGATACGCAGTATTTT.

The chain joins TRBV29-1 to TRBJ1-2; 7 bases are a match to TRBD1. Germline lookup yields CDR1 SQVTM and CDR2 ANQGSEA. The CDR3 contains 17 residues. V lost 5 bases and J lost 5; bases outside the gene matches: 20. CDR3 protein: CSVLYPYFKQGKYGYTF. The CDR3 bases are TGCAGCGTTCTTTACCCCTACTTTAAACAGGGGAAGTATGGCTACACCTTC.

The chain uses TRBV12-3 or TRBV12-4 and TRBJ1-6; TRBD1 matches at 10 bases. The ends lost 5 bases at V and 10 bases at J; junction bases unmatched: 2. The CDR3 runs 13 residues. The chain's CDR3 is CASSQDRGSPLHF. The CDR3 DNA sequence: TGTGCCAGCAGTCAGGACAGGGGGTCACCCCTCCACTTT.

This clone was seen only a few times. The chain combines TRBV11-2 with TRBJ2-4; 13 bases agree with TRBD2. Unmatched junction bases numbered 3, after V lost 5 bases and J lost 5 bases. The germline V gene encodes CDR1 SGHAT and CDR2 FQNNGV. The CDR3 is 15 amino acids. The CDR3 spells CASSTSGGAENIQYF. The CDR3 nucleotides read TGTGCCAGCAGCACTAGCGGGGGGGCCGAAAACATTCAGTACTTC.

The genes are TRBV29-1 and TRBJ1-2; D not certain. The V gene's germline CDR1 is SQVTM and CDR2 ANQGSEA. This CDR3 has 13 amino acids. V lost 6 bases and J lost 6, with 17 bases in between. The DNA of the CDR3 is TGCAGCGTCCAAACGAGGAGGGAAAATGGCTACACCTTC. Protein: CSVQTRRENGYTF.

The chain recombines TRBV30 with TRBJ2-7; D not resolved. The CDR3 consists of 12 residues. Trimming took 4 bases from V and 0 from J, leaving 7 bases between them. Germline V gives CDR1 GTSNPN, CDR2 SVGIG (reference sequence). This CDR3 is CAWMAGSYEQYF. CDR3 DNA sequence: TGTGCCTGGATGGCAGGCTCCTACGAGCAGTACTTC.

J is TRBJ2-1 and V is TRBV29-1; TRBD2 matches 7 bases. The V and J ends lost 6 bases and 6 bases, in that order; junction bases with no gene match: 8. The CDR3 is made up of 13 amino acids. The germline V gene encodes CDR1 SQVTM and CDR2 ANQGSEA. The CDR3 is CSVTGLIRNEQFF. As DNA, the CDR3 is TGCAGCGTGACGGGACTAATACGCAATGAGCAGTTCTTC.

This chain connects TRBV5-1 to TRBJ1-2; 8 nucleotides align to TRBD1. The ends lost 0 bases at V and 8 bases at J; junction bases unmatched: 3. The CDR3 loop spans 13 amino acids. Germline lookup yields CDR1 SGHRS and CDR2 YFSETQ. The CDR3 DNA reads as TGCGCCAGCAGCTTGGAGACAGGGGCCGGCTACACCTTC. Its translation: CASSLETGAGYTF.

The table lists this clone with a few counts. The CDR3 reads CASRQNAEAFF. In DNA form, the CDR3 reads TGTGCCAGCCGACAGAATGCTGAAGCTTTCTTT. V gene TRBV6-5 combines with J gene TRBJ1-1; D possibly corresponds to TRBD1 (5 bases). Per germline, CDR1 MNHEY and CDR2 SVGAGI. With 8 bases removed from V and 6 bases from J, the gap between germline ends came to 10 bases. The CDR3 sequence is 11 residues long.

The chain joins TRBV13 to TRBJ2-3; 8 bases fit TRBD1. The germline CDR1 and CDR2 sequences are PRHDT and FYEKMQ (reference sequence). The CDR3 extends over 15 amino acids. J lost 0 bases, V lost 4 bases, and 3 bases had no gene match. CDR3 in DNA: TGTGCCAGCAGCTCCGGACAGGGTAGCACAGATACGCAGTATTTT. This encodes CASSSGQGSTDTQYF.

CDR3 in amino acids: CASSLVPSGVMGEQFF. Here the CDR3 DNA reads TGTGCCAGCAGCTTAGTTCCTAGCGGGGTGATGGGTGAGCAGTTCTTC. The gene calls are TRBV11-2 and TRBJ2-1; TRBD2 aligns across 9 bases. V dropped 1 base and J dropped 9; count of bases not matched to a gene: 10. Per germline, CDR1 SGHAT and CDR2 FQNNGV. The CDR3 extends over 16 amino acids.

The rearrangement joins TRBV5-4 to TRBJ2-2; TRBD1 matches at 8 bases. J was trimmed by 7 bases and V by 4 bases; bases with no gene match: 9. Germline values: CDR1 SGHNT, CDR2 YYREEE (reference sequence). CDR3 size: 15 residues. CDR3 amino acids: CASSKDRERNGELFF. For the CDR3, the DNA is TGTGCCAGCAGCAAGGACAGGGAGCGAAACGGGGAGCTGTTTTTT.

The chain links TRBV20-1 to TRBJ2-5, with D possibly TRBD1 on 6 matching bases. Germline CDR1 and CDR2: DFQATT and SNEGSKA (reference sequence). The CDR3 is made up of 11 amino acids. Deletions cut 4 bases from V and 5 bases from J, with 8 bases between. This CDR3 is CSATGVETQYF. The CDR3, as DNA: TGCAGTGCTACAGGGGTGGAGACCCAGTACTTC.

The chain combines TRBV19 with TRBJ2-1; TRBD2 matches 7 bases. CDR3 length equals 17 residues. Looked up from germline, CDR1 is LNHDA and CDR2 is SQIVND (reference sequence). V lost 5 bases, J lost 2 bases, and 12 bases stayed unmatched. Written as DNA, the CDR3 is TGTGCCAGTAGTCAGGCTACGGGGGGAACTACCTACAATGAGCAGTTCTTC. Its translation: CASSQATGGTTYNEQFF. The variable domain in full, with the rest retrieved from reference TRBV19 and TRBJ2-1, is DGGITQSPKYLFRKEGQNVTLSCEQNLNHDAMYWYRQDPGQGLRLIYYSQIVNDFQKGDIAEGYSVSREKKESFPLTVTSAQKNPTAFYLCASSQATGGTTYNEQFFGPGTRLTVL.

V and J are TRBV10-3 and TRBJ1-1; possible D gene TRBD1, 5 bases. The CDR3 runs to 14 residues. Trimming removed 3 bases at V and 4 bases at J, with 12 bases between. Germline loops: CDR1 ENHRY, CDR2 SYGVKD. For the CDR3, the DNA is TGTGCCATCAGTGATAGGGGCAGGAGCACTGAAGCTTTCTTT. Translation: CAISDRGRSTEAFF.

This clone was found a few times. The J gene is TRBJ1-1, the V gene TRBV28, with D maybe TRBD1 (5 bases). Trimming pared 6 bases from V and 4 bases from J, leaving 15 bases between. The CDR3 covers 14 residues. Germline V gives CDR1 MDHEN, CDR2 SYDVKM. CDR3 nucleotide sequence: TGTGCCAGCAGAAAACCAGGGAGGTCCACTGAAGCTTTCTTT. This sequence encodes CASRKPGRSTEAFF.

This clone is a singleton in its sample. The CDR3 DNA follows: TGTGCCAGCAGAACCACAGGGTTCGCAACTGAAGCTTTCTTT. Its translation is CASRTTGFATEAFF. The chain combines TRBV27 with TRBJ1-1, with D possibly matching TRBD1 (6 bases). The ends were cut back, 6 bases at V and 5 bases at J, with 16 bases in the middle. The germline CDR1 and CDR2 sequences are MNHEY and SMNVEV (reference sequence). This CDR3 spans 14 amino acids.

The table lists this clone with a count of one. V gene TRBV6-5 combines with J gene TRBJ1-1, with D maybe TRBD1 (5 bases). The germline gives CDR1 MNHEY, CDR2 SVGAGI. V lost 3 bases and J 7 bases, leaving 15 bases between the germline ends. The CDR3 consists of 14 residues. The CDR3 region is CASSYIGPQGEAFF. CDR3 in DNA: TGTGCCAGCAGTTATATAGGGCCTCAGGGTGAAGCTTTCTTT.

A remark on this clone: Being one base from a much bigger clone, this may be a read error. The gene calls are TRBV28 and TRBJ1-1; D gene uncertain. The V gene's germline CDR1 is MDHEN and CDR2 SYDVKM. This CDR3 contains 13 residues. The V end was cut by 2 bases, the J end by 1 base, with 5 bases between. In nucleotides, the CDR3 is TGTGCCAGCAGTTTAGGAGGGAACACTGAAGCTTTCTTT. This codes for CASSLGGNTEAFF.

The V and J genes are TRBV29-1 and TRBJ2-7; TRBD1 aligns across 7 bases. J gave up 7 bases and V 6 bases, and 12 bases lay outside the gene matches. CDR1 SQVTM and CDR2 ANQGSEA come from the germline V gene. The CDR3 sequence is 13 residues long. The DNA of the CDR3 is TGCAGCGTGTTTCTAGGGGGCGACAGGGAGCAGTACTTC. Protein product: CSVFLGGDREQYF.